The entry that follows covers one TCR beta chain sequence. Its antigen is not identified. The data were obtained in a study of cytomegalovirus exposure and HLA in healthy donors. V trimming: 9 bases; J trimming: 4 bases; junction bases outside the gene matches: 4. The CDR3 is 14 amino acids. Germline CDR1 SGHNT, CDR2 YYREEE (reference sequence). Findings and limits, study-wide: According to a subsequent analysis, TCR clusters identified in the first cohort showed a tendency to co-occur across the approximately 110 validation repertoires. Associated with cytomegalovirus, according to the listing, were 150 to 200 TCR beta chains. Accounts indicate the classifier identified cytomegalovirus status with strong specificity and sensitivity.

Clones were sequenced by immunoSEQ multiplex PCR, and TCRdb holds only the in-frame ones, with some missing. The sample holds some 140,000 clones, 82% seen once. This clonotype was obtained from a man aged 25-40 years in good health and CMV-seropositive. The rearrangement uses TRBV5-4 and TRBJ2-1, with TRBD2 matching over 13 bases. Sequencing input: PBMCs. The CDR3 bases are TGTGCCACCGGGACTAGCGGGACGTACAATGAGCAGTTCTTC. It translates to CATGTSGTYNEQFF.